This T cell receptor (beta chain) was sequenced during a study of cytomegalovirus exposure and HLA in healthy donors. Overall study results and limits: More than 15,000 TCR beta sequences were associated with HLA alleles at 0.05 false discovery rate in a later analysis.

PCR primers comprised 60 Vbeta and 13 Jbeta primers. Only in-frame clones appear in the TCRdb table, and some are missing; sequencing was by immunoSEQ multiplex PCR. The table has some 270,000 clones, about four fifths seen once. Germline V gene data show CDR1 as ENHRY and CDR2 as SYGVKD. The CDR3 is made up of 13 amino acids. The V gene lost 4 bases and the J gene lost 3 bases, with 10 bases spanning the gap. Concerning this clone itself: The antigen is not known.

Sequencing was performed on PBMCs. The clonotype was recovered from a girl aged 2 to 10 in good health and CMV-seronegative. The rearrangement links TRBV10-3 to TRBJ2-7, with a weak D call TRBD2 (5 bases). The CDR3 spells CAISGTEGYEQYF. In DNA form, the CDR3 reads TGTGCCATCAGTGGGACCGAGGGCTACGAGCAGTACTTC.